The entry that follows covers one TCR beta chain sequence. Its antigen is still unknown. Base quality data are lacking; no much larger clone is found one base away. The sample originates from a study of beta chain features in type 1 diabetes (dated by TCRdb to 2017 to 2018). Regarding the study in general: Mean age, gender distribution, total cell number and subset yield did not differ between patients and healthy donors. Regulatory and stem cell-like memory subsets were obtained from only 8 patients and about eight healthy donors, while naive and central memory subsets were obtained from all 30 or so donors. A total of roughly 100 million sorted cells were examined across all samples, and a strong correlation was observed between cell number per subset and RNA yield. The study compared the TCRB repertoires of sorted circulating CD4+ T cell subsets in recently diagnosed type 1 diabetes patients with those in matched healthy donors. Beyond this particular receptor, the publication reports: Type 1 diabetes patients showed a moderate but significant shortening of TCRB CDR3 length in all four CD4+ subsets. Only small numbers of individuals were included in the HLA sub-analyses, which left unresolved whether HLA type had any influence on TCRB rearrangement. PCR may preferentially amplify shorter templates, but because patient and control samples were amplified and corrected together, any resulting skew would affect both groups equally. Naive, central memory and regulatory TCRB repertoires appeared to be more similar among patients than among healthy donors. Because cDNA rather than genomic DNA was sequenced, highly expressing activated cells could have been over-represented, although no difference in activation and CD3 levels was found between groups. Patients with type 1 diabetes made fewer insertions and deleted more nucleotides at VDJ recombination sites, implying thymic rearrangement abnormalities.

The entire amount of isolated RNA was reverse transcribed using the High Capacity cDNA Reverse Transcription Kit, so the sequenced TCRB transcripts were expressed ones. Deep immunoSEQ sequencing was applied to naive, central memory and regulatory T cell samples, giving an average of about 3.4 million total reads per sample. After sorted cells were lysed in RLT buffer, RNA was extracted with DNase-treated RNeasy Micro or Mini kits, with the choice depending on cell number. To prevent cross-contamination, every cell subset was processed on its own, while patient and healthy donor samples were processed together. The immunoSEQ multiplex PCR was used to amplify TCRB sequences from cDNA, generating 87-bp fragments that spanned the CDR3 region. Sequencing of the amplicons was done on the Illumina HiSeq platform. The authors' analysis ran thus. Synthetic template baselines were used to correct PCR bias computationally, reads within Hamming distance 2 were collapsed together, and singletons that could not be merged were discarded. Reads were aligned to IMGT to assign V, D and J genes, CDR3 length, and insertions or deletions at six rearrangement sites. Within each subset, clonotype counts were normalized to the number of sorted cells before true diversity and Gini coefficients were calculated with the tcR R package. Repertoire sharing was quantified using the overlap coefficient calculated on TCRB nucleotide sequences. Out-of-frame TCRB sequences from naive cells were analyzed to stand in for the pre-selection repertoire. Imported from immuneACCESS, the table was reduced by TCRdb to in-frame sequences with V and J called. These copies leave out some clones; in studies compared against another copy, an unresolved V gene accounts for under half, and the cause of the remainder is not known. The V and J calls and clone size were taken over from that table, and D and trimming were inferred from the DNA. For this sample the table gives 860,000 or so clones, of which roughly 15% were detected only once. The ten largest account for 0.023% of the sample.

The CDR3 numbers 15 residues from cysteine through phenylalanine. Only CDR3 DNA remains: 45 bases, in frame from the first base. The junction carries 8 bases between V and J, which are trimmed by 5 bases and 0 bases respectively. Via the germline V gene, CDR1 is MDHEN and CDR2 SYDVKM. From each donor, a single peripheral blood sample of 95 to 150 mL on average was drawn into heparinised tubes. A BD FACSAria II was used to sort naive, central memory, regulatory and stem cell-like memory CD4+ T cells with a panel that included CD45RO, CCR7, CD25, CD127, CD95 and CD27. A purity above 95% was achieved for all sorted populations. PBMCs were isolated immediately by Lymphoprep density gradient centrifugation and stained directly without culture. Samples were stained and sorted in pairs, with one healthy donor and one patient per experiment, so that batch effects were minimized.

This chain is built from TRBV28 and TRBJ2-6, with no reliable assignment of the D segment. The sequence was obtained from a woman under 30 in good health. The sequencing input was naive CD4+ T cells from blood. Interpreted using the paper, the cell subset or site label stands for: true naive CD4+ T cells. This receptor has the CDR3 CASSRFYSGANVLTF. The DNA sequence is TGTGCCAGCAGTCGGTTTTACTCTGGGGCCAACGTCCTGACTTTC.